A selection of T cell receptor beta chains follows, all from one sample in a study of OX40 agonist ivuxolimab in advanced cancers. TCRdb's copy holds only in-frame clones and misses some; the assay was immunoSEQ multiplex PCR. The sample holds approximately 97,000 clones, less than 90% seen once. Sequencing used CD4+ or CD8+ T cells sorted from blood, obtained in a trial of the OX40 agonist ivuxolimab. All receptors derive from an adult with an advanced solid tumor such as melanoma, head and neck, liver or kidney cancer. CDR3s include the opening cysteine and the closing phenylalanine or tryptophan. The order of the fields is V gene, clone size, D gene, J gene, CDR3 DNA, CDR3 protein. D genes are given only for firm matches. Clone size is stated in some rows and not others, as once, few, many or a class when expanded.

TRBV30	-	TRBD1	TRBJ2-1	TGTGCCTGGAGTGCTATACCAGGGGGCTCCTACAATGAGCAGTTCTTC	CAWSAIPGGSYNEQFF
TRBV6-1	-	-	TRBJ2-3	TGTGCCAGCAGTTTTCGATTATCAGATACGCAGTATTTT	CASSFRLSDTQYF
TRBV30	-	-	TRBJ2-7	TGTGCCTGGAACCGTGGGGCAGGGGTGTTCTACGAGCAGTACTTC	CAWNRGAGVFYEQYF
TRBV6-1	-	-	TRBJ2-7	TGTGCCAGCAGCCCCCGGGGGCCGGCCTACGAGCAGTACTTC	CASSPRGPAYEQYF
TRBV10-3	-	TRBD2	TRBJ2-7	TGTGCCATCAGTAGCGGACTAGCGGGAGAACAGTACGAGCAGTACTTC	CAISSGLAGEQYEQYF
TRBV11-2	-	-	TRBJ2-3	TGTGCCAGCAACCGGGGGGATACGCAGTATTTT	CASNRGDTQYF
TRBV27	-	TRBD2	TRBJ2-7	TGTGCCAGCAGAACACCGGGACTAGCGGGAAACGAGCAGTACTTC	CASRTPGLAGNEQYF
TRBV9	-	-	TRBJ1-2	TGTGCCAGCAGCGTAGCGGACGACTATGGCTACACCTTC	CASSVADDYGYTF
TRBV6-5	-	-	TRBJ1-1	TGTGCCAGCAGTTACTTCGCAGGGGCGAACACTGAAGCTTTCTTT	CASSYFAGANTEAFF
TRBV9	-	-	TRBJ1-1	TGTGCCAGCAGCGTATGGAGTAACACTGAAGCTTTCTTT	CASSVWSNTEAFF
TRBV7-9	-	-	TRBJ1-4	TGTGCCAGCAGCTTAGTTCGACCACGGGAAAAACTGTTTTTT	CASSLVRPREKLFF
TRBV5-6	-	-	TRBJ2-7	TGTGCCAGCAGCGACGGGCCACATAAAGACGAGCAGTACTTC	CASSDGPHKDEQYF
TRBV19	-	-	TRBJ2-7	TGTGCCAGTAGTATGGGCAGAACCTACGAGCAGTACTTC	CASSMGRTYEQYF
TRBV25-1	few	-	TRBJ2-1	TGTGCCAGCAGTGAATGGGGGGGGGCCCTCAATGAGCAGTTCTTC	CASSEWGGALNEQFF
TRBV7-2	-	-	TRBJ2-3	TGTGCCAGCAGCTTAGGAGGGAATAACCAATGGGATACGCAGTATTTT	CASSLGGNNQWDTQYF
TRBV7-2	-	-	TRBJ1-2	TGTGCCAGCACACCCCTCGAGGAATTCGGTGGCTACACCTTC	CASTPLEEFGGYTF
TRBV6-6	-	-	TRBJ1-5	TGTGCCAGCGTGGGGGATAAGCGCAATCAGCCCCAGCATTTT	CASVGDKRNQPQHF
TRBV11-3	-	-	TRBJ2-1	TGTGCCAGCAGCTTAGTCCTGGGGAGTGAGCAGTTCTTC	CASSLVLGSEQFF